One and the same sample provided the 8 T cell receptor beta chains below, sequenced in a study of regulatory T cells in long-lasting Graves disease. As for time point: newly diagnosed GD, antithyroid drugs for less than 3 months. TCR sequences were obtained from RNA taken from PBMCs. Sequencing libraries for TCR beta were prepared with iRepertoire HTBI primers and Arm-PCR of CDR3 regions. MiXCR, applied by TCRdb to the multiplex PCR reads, yields one record per CDR3 protein. The table records roughly 610,000 distinct CDR3 sequences, about 15% of them present only once. These sequences were also reported in another study, on T cells in Graves' hyperthyroidism and ophthalmopathy.

The material sequenced was peripheral blood mononuclear cells (PBMCs), taken at new diagnosis, from a patient treated with antithyroid drugs. The origin of the receptors is a man aged 18 to 30 with Graves disease.

This chain uses TRBV24-1 with TRBJ2-5, with 8 bases that match TRBD1. V shed 3 bases, J shed 1 base, and the junction held 3 bases outside the gene matches. The CDR3 is made up of 15 amino acids. Germline V gene sequence: CDR1 KGHDR, CDR2 SFDVKD. The CDR3 here is CATSDVQGAQETQYF. The CDR3 nucleotides read TGTGCCACCAGTGATGTGCAGGGGGCCCAAGAGACCCAGTACTTC.

This clonotype was counted at least ten times. J is TRBJ1-6 and V is TRBV28, with D hard to call. This CDR3 comprises 13 residues. The V gene's germline CDR1 is MDHEN and CDR2 SYDVKM. Trimming removed 2 bases at V and 7 bases at J, with 6 bases between. The CDR3 is CASSLRSNSPLHF. DNA of the CDR3: TGTGCCAGCAGTTTAAGGTCCAATTCACCCCTCCACTTT.

V is TRBV12-3 or TRBV12-4 and J is TRBJ2-3, with D maybe TRBD2 (6 bases). The CDR3 runs 17 residues. The V and J ends lost 7 bases and 6 bases respectively, with 26 bases between them. The CDR3 bases are TGTGCCAGCAACAATTGGAGGACAACCACTAGCCAGGATACGCAGTATTTT. It codes for CASNNWRTTTSQDTQYF.

This clonotype was counted only a few times. The chain links TRBV2 to TRBJ2-1; maybe TRBD1 (6 bases). Trimming took off 4 bases at V and 8 bases at J, with 18 bases between the two ends. Germline CDR1 reads SNHLY; CDR2 reads FYNNEI. This CDR3 has 15 residues. The CDR3 spells CASSVQGPKGDEQFF. CDR3 DNA: TGTGCCAGCAGTGTTCAAGGGCCAAAGGGGGATGAGCAGTTCTTC.

Ten or more counts support this clonotype. The V and J genes are TRBV20-1 and TRBJ2-7; TRBD2 aligns across 7 bases. V gave up 6 bases and J gave up 3 bases; unmatched junction bases: 5. This CDR3 region has 12 residues. CDR1 DFQATT and CDR2 SNEGSKA come from the germline V gene (reference sequence). The CDR3 bases are TGCAGTGCCCCGGGGGGAGGCTACGAGCAGTACTTC. This gives the protein CSAPGGGYEQYF.

This clonotype has a count of ten or more. The chain uses TRBV7-9 and TRBJ2-7, with no clear D. The V gene's germline CDR1 is SEHNR and CDR2 FQNEAQ (reference sequence). CDR3 length: 14 amino acids. V lost 5 bases to trimming and J lost 2 bases, with 13 bases between them. The CDR3 nucleotides read TGTGCCAGCAGCCCCGGGTCAGCCACCTACGAGCAGTACTTC. This encodes CASSPGSATYEQYF.

This clonotype has ten or more counts. The rearrangement joins TRBV27 to TRBJ1-2, with D hard to call. The V gene's germline CDR1 is MNHEY and CDR2 SMNVEV (reference sequence). V was cut by 6 bases and J by 4 bases, with 15 bases left in between. This CDR3 region has 14 residues. In DNA form, the CDR3 reads TGTGCCAGCAGCTTGGTAGGACGGGGCTATGGCTACACCTTC. It specifies CASSLVGRGYGYTF.

The chain links TRBV27 to TRBJ2-7, with D possibly TRBD1 on 6 matching bases. The germline V and J ends were trimmed by 6 bases and 6 bases, with 18 bases remaining between them. This CDR3 contains 14 residues. From germline, CDR1 is MNHEY and CDR2 SMNVEV (reference sequence). CDR3 nucleotide sequence: TGTGCCAGCAGCCAAAACTACGACAGGTCCGAGCAGTACTTC. Amino acids: CASSQNYDRSEQYF.